This TCR beta chain was identified during a study of T cells in Graves' hyperthyroidism and ophthalmopathy. This CDR3 contains 17 residues. From germline, CDR1 is ENHRY and CDR2 SYGVKD. V lost 0 bases, J lost 0 bases, and 12 bases lay in between. Thyroid ultrasound and orbital computed tomography, with clinical symptoms and serum thyroxine and TRAb, informed diagnoses. Amplified TCR beta CDR3 regions derived from RNA transcripts. The TCR CDR3 was amplified in a first-round RT-PCR using the HTBI primer set. Via MiXCR, TCRdb re-called the multiplex PCR reads, giving one row per CDR3 protein. The table has around 340,000 distinct CDR3 sequences, roughly 20% seen once.

This receptor was taken from a woman between 50 and 59 years old with Graves' hyperthyroidism. The sample comprised blood. V usage is TRBV10-3 and J usage is TRBJ1-5; D is perhaps TRBD1 (6 bases). CDR3 loop: CAISESRTAYSNQPQHF. The CDR3 DNA follows: TGTGCCATCAGTGAGTCGAGGACAGCATATAGCAATCAGCCCCAGCATTTT.